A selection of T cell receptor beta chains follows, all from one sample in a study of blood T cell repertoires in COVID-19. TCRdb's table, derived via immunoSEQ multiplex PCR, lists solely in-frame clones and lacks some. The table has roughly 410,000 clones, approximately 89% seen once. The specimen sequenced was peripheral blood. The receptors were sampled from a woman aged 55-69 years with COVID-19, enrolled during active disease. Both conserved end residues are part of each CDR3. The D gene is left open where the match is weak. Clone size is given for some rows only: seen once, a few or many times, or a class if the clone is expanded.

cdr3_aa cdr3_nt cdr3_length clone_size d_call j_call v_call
CASSLRGADYGYTF TGCGCCAGCAGCTTGCGGGGGGCGGACTATGGCTACACCTTC 14 - - TRBJ1-2 TRBV5-1
CASRPGTEGNTEAFF TGTGCCAGTAGACCCGGGACAGAGGGAAACACTGAAGCTTTCTTT 15 - TRBD1 TRBJ1-1 TRBV19
CASSLAISGGAYEQYF TGTGCCAGCAGCTTAGCAATTAGCGGGGGGGCTTACGAGCAGTACTTC 16 - TRBD2 TRBJ2-7 TRBV7-6
CSVDTLQDPAYGYTF TGCAGCGTTGACACCTTACAGGACCCCGCCTATGGCTACACCTTC 15 - - TRBJ1-2 TRBV29-1
CASSSYTPRVPEAFF TGTGCCAGCAGCTCATACACACCGAGGGTTCCTGAAGCTTTCTTT 15 - - TRBJ1-1 TRBV13
CASSPSGTGRSYEQYF TGTGCCAGCTCACCATCCGGGACAGGGCGATCCTACGAGCAGTACTTC 16 - TRBD1 TRBJ2-7 TRBV18
CASKRVMTSGGLNTGELFF TGTGCCAGCAAACGGGTCATGACTAGCGGGGGGCTGAACACCGGGGAGCTGTTTTTT 19 - TRBD2 TRBJ2-2 TRBV7-8
CASSIDSNRVYGYTF TGTGCCAGTAGTATAGATAGTAACAGGGTCTATGGCTACACCTTC 15 once - TRBJ1-2 TRBV19
CSVERGPAFSNEQFF TGCAGCGTGGAGAGGGGGCCGGCATTTAGTAATGAGCAGTTCTTC 15 - TRBD1 TRBJ2-1 TRBV29-1
CASSKAQGYNEKLFF TGTGCCAGCAGCAAGGCACAGGGGTACAATGAAAAACTGTTTTTT 15 - TRBD1 TRBJ1-4 TRBV7-8
CASSRFNTGPGTGELFF TGCGCCAGCAGCCGATTTAATACAGGCCCGGGCACCGGGGAGCTGTTTTTT 17 - - TRBJ2-2 TRBV5-1
CASSFAGARTEAFF TGTGCCAGCAGCTTTGCGGGGGCACGCACTGAAGCTTTCTTT 14 - - TRBJ1-1 TRBV7-9
CASSPLTERSYNEQFF TGTGCCAGCTCACCATTGACAGAACGTTCCTACAATGAGCAGTTCTTC 16 few - TRBJ2-1 TRBV18
CASSLGSDGTDTQYF TGTGCCAGCAGCTTGGGGTCAGATGGCACAGATACGCAGTATTTT 15 - - TRBJ2-3 TRBV5-4
CASSLTGTKLVNYGYTF TGTGCCAGCAGCTTGACAGGAACCAAGCTTGTTAACTATGGCTACACCTTC 17 once - TRBJ1-2 TRBV7-9
CASSQAGTGSKNEQYF TGTGCCAGCAGCCAAGCCGGGACAGGGTCGAAAAACGAGCAGTACTTC 16 - TRBD1 TRBJ2-7 TRBV4-2
CASTDRVGDEQYF TGTGCCAGCACGGACAGGGTAGGGGACGAGCAGTACTTC 13 - TRBD1 TRBJ2-7 TRBV6-5
CASSPGDSSLGYTF TGTGCCAGCAGCCCCGGGGATAGCTCCCTGGGCTACACCTTC 14 - - TRBJ1-2 TRBV9
CASSRTRDSFYEQYF TGTGCCAGCAGTCGGACCCGGGATTCCTTTTACGAGCAGTACTTC 15 - - TRBJ2-7 TRBV6-5
CASSEAGGGAKTQYF TGTGCCAGCAGTGAAGCGGGCGGGGGCGCGAAGACCCAGTACTTC 15 - - TRBJ2-5 TRBV2
CASSTTGGNNSPLHF TGTGCCAGCAGTACGACAGGGGGAAATAATTCACCCCTCCACTTT 15 - TRBD1 TRBJ1-6 TRBV2
CASSPTGLQPTGRYGYTF TGTGCCAGCTCACCTACCGGGCTTCAACCAACAGGTCGCTATGGCTACACCTTC 18 - - TRBJ1-2 TRBV18
CASSNHRSSYNEQFF TGCGCCAGCAGCAACCACAGGAGCTCCTACAATGAGCAGTTCTTC 15 - - TRBJ2-1 TRBV5-1